These 11 T cell receptor beta chains were sequenced from one sample in a study of blood T cells in healthy people across ages. The use of a sample-barcoded 5' primer and a J-beta primer mix characterized a second PCR of roughly 6 to 11 cycles. MiXCR, run by TCRdb on the 5' RACE reads, gives a single entry per CDR3 protein. The table records approximately 690,000 distinct CDR3 sequences, approximately 59% of them present only once. The material sequenced was blood. The receptors originated from a man aged 60 to 69 in good health.

This clonotype was detected only once. The rearrangement joins TRBV7-2 to TRBJ2-1; unclear D gene. Trimming shortened V by 7 bases and J by 0 bases, and 7 bases separated the two germline ends. Germline assignment: CDR1 SGHTA and CDR2 FQGNSA. This CDR3 spans 13 amino acids. In nucleotides, the CDR3 is TGTGCCAGCACCTCGGGCTCCTACAATGAGCAGTTCTTC. It translates to CASTSGSYNEQFF.

This chain uses TRBV3-1 with TRBJ2-5; the match to TRBD2 covers 8 bases. This CDR3 has 16 residues. The trim removed 2 bases at V and 6 bases at J, leaving 11 bases unmatched. The germline V gene encodes CDR1 LGHDT and CDR2 YNNKEL (reference sequence). DNA of the CDR3: TGTGCCAGCAGCCAATCCCCTGGGGTAGCGGGGAAGACCCAGTACTTC. Its protein product is CASSQSPGVAGKTQYF.

V and J are TRBV12-3 or TRBV12-4 and TRBJ1-5, with D maybe TRBD1 (5 bases). The CDR3 extends over 13 amino acids. V lost 5 bases, J lost 7 bases, and 12 bases lay in between. CDR3 nucleotides: TGTGCCAGCAGTCGCCCGGGGGAGCAGCCCCAGCATTTT. Residues: CASSRPGEQPQHF.

The chain employs TRBV6-6 and TRBJ2-3; tentatively, D is TRBD2 (6 bases). The ends were cut back, 10 bases at V and 8 bases at J, with 13 bases in the middle. Germline CDR1 is MNHNY and CDR2 is SVGAGI (reference sequence). CDR3 size: 11 residues. For the CDR3, the DNA is TGTGCCACCACGGGAGTTGGTACGCAGTATTTT. Translation gives CATTGVGTQYF.

The rearrangement uses TRBV15 and TRBJ2-3; no definite D call. V was cut by 0 bases and J by 9 bases, with 13 bases left in between. In germline, CDR1 is LNHNV, CDR2 YYDKDF (reference sequence). The CDR3 length is 14 residues. Here the CDR3 DNA reads TGTGCCACCAGCAGAGATCGGCTCGGCAGGACGCAGTATTTT. Translated, it gives CATSRDRLGRTQYF.

This chain links TRBV27 with TRBJ2-7; tentatively, D is TRBD1 (5 bases). Germline V CDR1 and CDR2: MNHEY, SMNVEV (reference sequence). Trimming took off 6 bases at V and 0 bases at J, with 12 bases between the two ends. The length of the CDR3 is 14 residues. DNA for the CDR3: TGTGCCAGCAGGACCTCAGGGTACTCCTACGAGCAGTACTTC. Its translation is CASRTSGYSYEQYF.

This clonotype was observed at least ten times. V is TRBV20-1 and J is TRBJ2-5, with D maybe TRBD2 (6 bases). Germline V CDR1 and CDR2: DFQATT, SNEGSKA (reference sequence). V lost 3 bases, J lost 4 bases, and 15 bases lay in between. The CDR3 is made up of 14 amino acids. In nucleotides, the CDR3 is TGCAGTGCTAGGGAACTCGGGACTGGAGAGACCCAGTACTTC. This codes for CSARELGTGETQYF.

Notes on this clonotype: Germline is not matched at one junction end, which may reflect a read error. The chain recombines TRBV19 with TRBJ1-5; 7 positions agree with TRBD1. CDR3 length equals 12 residues. Germline values: CDR1 LNHDA, CDR2 SQIVND (reference sequence). CDR3 amino acids: CTSQGDNQPQHF. The CDR3 nucleotides are TGTACCAGTCAGGGGGACAATCAGCCCCAGCATTTT.

The genes are TRBV11-2 and TRBJ2-7; a weak D match, TRBD2 (5 bases). The CDR3 has 14 amino acids. Germline CDR1 and CDR2: SGHAT and FQNNGV. V lost 7 bases to trimming and J lost 4 bases, with 17 bases between them. In DNA form, the CDR3 reads TGTGCCAGCACCGACGTAGGCCGGGGTTACGAGCAGTACTTC. This sequence encodes CASTDVGRGYEQYF.

The rearrangement joins TRBV5-1 to TRBJ2-5; TRBD2 is a possible D gene (6 bases). CDR1 SGHRS and CDR2 YFSETQ come from the germline V gene. V shed 3 bases and J shed 0 bases, with 6 bases lying between them. The CDR3 sequence is 13 residues long. The CDR3 loop reads CASSCGDQETQYF. CDR3 bases: TGCGCCAGCAGCTGCGGGGACCAAGAGACCCAGTACTTC.

This clonotype was detected only once. This chain uses TRBV6-5 with TRBJ2-1; TRBD1 might be the D (5 bases). The V end was cut by 10 bases, the J end by 9 bases, with 19 bases between. The CDR3 runs 13 residues. Germline V gene lookup returns CDR1 MNHEY and CDR2 SVGAGI. The CDR3 region has the DNA TGTGCCACCCGGGCGCCAGGGCATGGTGAGCAGTTCTTC. It is translated as CATRAPGHGEQFF.